The 13 T cell receptor beta chains below come from one sample, sequenced in a study of chemoradiotherapy in HPV16-positive cancers. TCRdb's copy holds only in-frame clones and misses some; the assay was immunoSEQ multiplex PCR. Found here are tens of thousands of clones, over 85% of them singletons; the top ten hold 15% to 20%. Here the sequenced sample was blood, taken from a patient who underwent chemoradiotherapy. The receptors here all came from a human donor with HPV-associated anogenital cancer.

The V call is TRBV19, the J call TRBJ1-6; D uncertain. CDR1 is LNHDA and CDR2 is SQIVND in the germline V gene (reference sequence). CDR3 length: 14 amino acids. Trimming removed 6 bases at V and 1 base at J, with 7 bases between. CDR3 in amino acids: CASSEGSYNSPLHF. In DNA form, the CDR3 reads TGTGCCAGTAGCGAGGGTTCCTATAATTCACCCCTCCACTTT.

The V gene is TRBV10-2, the J gene TRBJ2-1; D is undetermined. The CDR3 length is 13 residues. CDR1 WSHSY and CDR2 SAAADI come from the germline V gene. Trimming removed 6 bases at V and 3 bases at J, with 9 bases between. For the CDR3, the DNA is TGCGCCAGCAGAAAGGGTTACTACAATGAGCAGTTCTTC. Encoded protein: CASRKGYYNEQFF.

This clone was counted only a few times. Germline is not matched at one junction end, which may reflect a read error. The chain employs TRBV10-3 and TRBJ2-7; no definite D call. The germline CDR1 and CDR2 sequences are ENHRY and SYGVKD. The CDR3 is 13 residues long. The CDR3 spells CASSYGDLYEQYF. DNA for the CDR3: TGTGCCAGCAGTTACGGAGACCTCTACGAGCAGTACTTC.

This chain connects TRBV5-6 to TRBJ1-3, with D maybe TRBD1 (5 bases). Germline values: CDR1 SGHDT, CDR2 YYEEEE. Trimming pared 3 bases from V and 0 bases from J, leaving 10 bases between. There are 15 residues in the CDR3. The CDR3 DNA reads TGTGCCAGCAGCTGGGGGTCCAACTCTGGAAACACCATATATTTT. Its translation: CASSWGSNSGNTIYF.

With respect to this clone: At one end, the junction sequence differs from germline, possibly due to a read error. V usage is TRBV29-1 and J usage is TRBJ1-1; maybe TRBD1 (5 bases). The CDR3 is 11 residues long. From germline, CDR1 is SQVTM and CDR2 ANQGSEA. CDR3 residues: CSVRGNAEAFF. As DNA, the CDR3 is TGCAGCGTTCGGGGGAACGCTGAAGCTTTCTTT.

The chain joins TRBV25-1 to TRBJ2-1; 9 nucleotides line up with TRBD1. CDR1 MGHDK and CDR2 SYGVNS come from the germline V gene. The J segment lost 3 bases and the V segment lost 2 bases, leaving 2 bases of the junction unmatched. There are 15 residues in the CDR3. The CDR3 nucleotides read TGTGCCAGCAGTGAAGCGGGACAGGGCTACAATGAGCAGTTCTTC. It translates to CASSEAGQGYNEQFF.

This sequence joins TRBV15 and TRBJ2-7; D ambiguous. The V gene's germline CDR1 is LNHNV and CDR2 YYDKDF (reference sequence). Trimming cost V 3 bases and J 1 base, with 7 bases left between them. This CDR3 is built from 13 residues. CDR3 nucleotides: TGTGCCACCAGCAGGGACCTGTCCTACGAGCAGTACTTC. This sequence encodes CATSRDLSYEQYF.

The rearrangement links TRBV2 to TRBJ1-3, with TRBD1 as a possible D gene (5 bases). Germline V gives CDR1 SNHLY, CDR2 FYNNEI. The V end lost 6 bases, the J end lost 0 bases, and 15 bases lay between the germline ends. The CDR3 is 16 amino acids. CDR3 nucleotide sequence: TGTGCCAGCAGCCCAACGGGGCGGAACTCTGGAAACACCATATATTTT. Protein sequence: CASSPTGRNSGNTIYF.

The chain joins TRBV6-5 to TRBJ2-2; tentatively, D is TRBD2 (6 bases). CDR1 and CDR2 from the germline V gene are MNHEY and SVGAGI. Deletions cut 5 bases from V and 6 bases from J, with 10 bases between. The CDR3 is 13 amino acids. The CDR3 nucleotides read TGTGCCAGCAGTAGGGAGGCCGCCGGGGAGCTGTTTTTT. It is translated as CASSREAAGELFF.

CDR3 sequence: CSANTGLNQPQHF. The CDR3 region has the DNA TGCAGCGCCAATACAGGGCTCAATCAGCCCCAGCATTTT. V is TRBV29-1 and J is TRBJ1-5; perhaps TRBD1 as D (6 bases). CDR1 and CDR2 from the germline V gene are SQVTM and ANQGSEA. Trimming removed 7 bases at V and 3 bases at J, with 13 bases between. This CDR3 contains 13 residues.

V is TRBV13 and J is TRBJ1-5, with 11 bases that match TRBD1. The CDR3 runs to 16 residues. J lost 7 bases, V lost 5 bases, and 10 bases had no gene match. Germline CDR1 reads PRHDT; CDR2 reads FYEKMQ (reference sequence). Here the CDR3 reads CASSEGQGALGQPQHF. CDR3 DNA: TGTGCCAGCAGCGAAGGACAGGGGGCGCTGGGACAGCCCCAGCATTTT.

The chain employs TRBV6-5 and TRBJ1-6; weak D call: TRBD1 (5 bases). The CDR3 sequence is 15 residues long. V shed 0 bases and J shed 5 bases, with 8 bases lying between them. Germline CDR1 MNHEY, CDR2 SVGAGI. In nucleotides, the CDR3 is TGTGCCAGCAGTTACTCTGGCAGGGATAATTCACCCCTCCACTTT. Residues: CASSYSGRDNSPLHF.

The chain recombines TRBV11-2 with TRBJ2-4; D possibly corresponds to TRBD2 (6 bases). This CDR3 is 17 amino acids long. Germline CDR1 SGHAT, CDR2 FQNNGV. V was trimmed by 4 bases and J by 0 bases, leaving 16 bases between them. In DNA form, the CDR3 reads TGTGCCAGCAGCTCCCACGCGGGGCGACTAGCCAAAAACATTCAGTACTTC. Protein: CASSSHAGRLAKNIQYF. The full variable domain, rest sourced from reference TRBV11-2 and TRBJ2-4, is EAGVAQSPRYKIIEKRQSVAFWCNPISGHATLYWYQQILGQGPKLLIQFQNNGVVDDSQLPKDRFSAERLKGVDSTLKIQPAKLEDSAVYLCASSSHAGRLAKNIQYFGAGTRLSVL.